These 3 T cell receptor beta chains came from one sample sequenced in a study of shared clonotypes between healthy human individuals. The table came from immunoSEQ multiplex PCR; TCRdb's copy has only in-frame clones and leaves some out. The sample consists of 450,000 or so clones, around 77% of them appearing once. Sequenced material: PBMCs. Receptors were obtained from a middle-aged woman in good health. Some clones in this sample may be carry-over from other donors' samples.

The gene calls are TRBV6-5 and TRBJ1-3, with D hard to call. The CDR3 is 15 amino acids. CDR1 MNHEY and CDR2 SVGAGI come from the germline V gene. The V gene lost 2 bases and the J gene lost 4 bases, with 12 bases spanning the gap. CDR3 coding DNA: TGTGCCAGCAGTTACGGTGTCCGGGAGGGAAACACCATATATTTT. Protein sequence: CASSYGVREGNTIYF.

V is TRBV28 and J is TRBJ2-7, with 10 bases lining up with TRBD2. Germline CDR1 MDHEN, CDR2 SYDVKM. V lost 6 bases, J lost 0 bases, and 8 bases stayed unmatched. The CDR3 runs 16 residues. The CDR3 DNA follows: TGTGCCAGCAGGACTACTAGCGGGGCCTTCTCCTACGAGCAGTACTTC. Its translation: CASRTTSGAFSYEQYF.

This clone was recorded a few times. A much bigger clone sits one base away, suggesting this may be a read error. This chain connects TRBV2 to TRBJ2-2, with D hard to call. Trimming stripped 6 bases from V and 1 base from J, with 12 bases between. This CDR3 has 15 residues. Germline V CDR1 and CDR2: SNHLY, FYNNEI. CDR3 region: CASRLASGNTGELFF. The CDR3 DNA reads TGTGCCAGCAGGCTCGCGTCTGGGAACACCGGGGAGCTGTTTTTT.